This T cell receptor beta chain appears in the sequencing data of a study of T-cell reconstitution after alpha-beta-depleted transplantation in children. The study, taken as a whole, reports: T-cell numbers and diversity, one year after transplant, stemmed largely from T cells that were newly produced. TCRbeta diversity was high at day 60 in some patients (a result of surviving recipient T cells and thymic progenitors). After transplant, at about two months, alpha-beta T cells were reportedly derived from several hundred expanded graft clones.

V was clipped by 1 base and J by 1 base, with 12 bases between them. The CDR3 sequence is 17 residues long. Germline loops: CDR1 SGHRS, CDR2 YFSETQ. Preparation of the TCRbeta library involved a method that used unique molecular identifiers. TCRdb ran MiXCR on the PCR reads and lists one entry per CDR3 protein. The sample comprises more than 500,000 distinct CDR3 sequences, 9.5% to 12% of which are singletons, and 12% to 15% rests with the top ten. This clonotype was detected ten times or more. Its antigen is not known. The source material was PBMCs, mostly from graft donor cells, sampled 180 days after TCRalphabeta/CD19-depleted stem cell transplant. The chain is built from TRBV5-1 and TRBJ2-6; TRBD2 is a possible D gene (5 bases). The sequence was collected from a female patient aged 2-15 years who had a stem cell transplant for aplastic anemia, so the T cells may come from the graft donor. CDR3 in amino acids: CASSLNGLMSGANVLTF. The CDR3 DNA is TGCGCCAGCAGCTTGAACGGACTGATGTCTGGGGCCAACGTCCTGACTTTC.